The 9 T cell receptor beta chains below come from one sample, sequenced in a study of PD-L1 blockade in urothelial cancer listed by TCRdb under 2017. The library was made by the immunoSEQ multiplex PCR assay. TCRdb carries this immuneACCESS record with in-frame sequences only. Its versions omit some clonotypes, under half of them owing to an unresolved V gene in the studies checked, with the rest unexplained. The sample profile shows 80,000 to 130,000 clones; about 91% of them were found once. Of the sample, roughly 0.93% is held by the ten largest clones. This material consisted of PBMCs, taken around atezolizumab (anti-PD-L1) treatment. Source of these receptors: an elderly woman with urothelial cancer.

This clone showed up just once. The genes are TRBV27 and TRBJ1-1; no reliable D call. V lost 2 bases to trimming and J lost 0 bases, with 16 bases between them. CDR3 size: 17 residues. Germline loops: CDR1 MNHEY, CDR2 SMNVEV (reference sequence). CDR3 amino acids: CASSLGLRVWLNTEAFF. Here the CDR3 DNA reads TGTGCCAGCAGTTTAGGTCTCCGGGTATGGTTGAACACTGAAGCTTTCTTT.

The chain recombines TRBV5-1 with TRBJ2-1; TRBD2 agrees at 15 bases. Germline V CDR1 and CDR2: SGHRS, YFSETQ. V was clipped by 3 bases and J by 8 bases; unmatched bases: 15. The CDR3 runs to 19 residues. For the CDR3, the DNA is TGCGCCAGCAGCTCCGGACTAGCGGGAGGGGGGGTGTTTGTCGATGAGCAGTTCTTC. Amino acids: CASSSGLAGGGVFVDEQFF. The full variable domain, completed using reference TRBV5-1 and TRBJ2-1, is KAGVTQTPRYLIKTRGQQVTLSCSPISGHRSVSWYQQTPGQGLQFLFEYFSETQRNKGNFPGRFSGRQFSNSRSEMNVSTLELGDSALYLCASSSGLAGGGVFVDEQFFGPGTRLTVL.

This clone occurred a few times. The J gene is TRBJ2-7, the V gene TRBV6-4, with 11 positions matching TRBD2. The V segment lost 4 bases and the J segment 6 bases; nucleotides outside the gene matches: 5. The CDR3 has 14 amino acids. The V gene's germline CDR1 is MRHNA and CDR2 SNTAGT. The CDR3 region has the DNA TGTGCCAGCAGTGCCTCGACTAGCGGGACCGAGCAGTACTTC. This gives the protein CASSASTSGTEQYF.

The chain is built from TRBV15 and TRBJ2-4; the match to TRBD1 covers 7 bases. V was clipped by 2 bases and J by 1 base; unmatched bases: 8. The CDR3 length is 17 residues. The germline CDR1 and CDR2 sequences are LNHNV and YYDKDF (reference sequence). CDR3 DNA: TGTGCCACCAGCAGATACGGACAGGATGGGGCCAAAAACATTCAGTACTTC. The encoded protein is CATSRYGQDGAKNIQYF.

The rearrangement links TRBV27 to TRBJ1-5, with 8 nucleotides matching TRBD1. The germline CDR1 and CDR2 sequences are MNHEY and SMNVEV (reference sequence). The CDR3 spans 17 residues. The V segment lost 5 bases and the J segment 1 base; nucleotides outside the gene matches: 10. In nucleotides, the CDR3 is TGTGCCAGCAGTCGGACAGGGCGCCTGGAGAGCAATCAGCCCCAGCATTTT. Translating gives CASSRTGRLESNQPQHF.

The chain is built from TRBV19 and TRBJ2-1; 8 bases agree with TRBD1. V was pared by 5 bases and J by 2 bases, with 8 bases of the junction left unmatched. Germline loops: CDR1 LNHDA, CDR2 SQIVND (reference sequence). This CDR3 is 16 amino acids long. The CDR3, as DNA: TGTGCCAGTAGTGGGACCGGGACAGGAACCTACAATGAGCAGTTCTTC. Translated: CASSGTGTGTYNEQFF.

The chain recombines TRBV6-1 with TRBJ1-3; 9 positions match TRBD1. J gave up 7 bases and V 2 bases, and 3 bases lay outside the gene matches. The length of the CDR3 is 14 residues. Germline CDR1 MNHNS, CDR2 SASEGT. This CDR3 is CASSESQGANTIYF. CDR3 coding DNA: TGTGCCAGCAGTGAATCACAGGGGGCGAACACCATATATTTT.

This clone was detected a few times. The chain combines TRBV18 with TRBJ1-2; D is uncertain. Looked up from germline, CDR1 is KGHSH and CDR2 is LQKENI. CDR3 length: 12 amino acids. With 2 bases removed from V and 8 bases from J, the gap between germline ends came to 9 bases. CDR3 sequence reads: CASSPVIEGYTF. The CDR3 nucleotides are TGTGCCAGCTCACCAGTTATCGAGGGCTACACCTTC.

The chain carries TRBV2 and TRBJ2-7; TRBD2 agrees at 8 bases. The germline V gene encodes CDR1 SNHLY and CDR2 FYNNEI. The V gene end was trimmed by 10 bases and the J gene end by 3 bases; junction bases not matched to a gene: 8. The CDR3 covers 13 residues. The CDR3 loop is CATGRGVVYEQYF. The CDR3 nucleotides read TGTGCCACCGGGAGGGGAGTTGTCTACGAGCAGTACTTC.